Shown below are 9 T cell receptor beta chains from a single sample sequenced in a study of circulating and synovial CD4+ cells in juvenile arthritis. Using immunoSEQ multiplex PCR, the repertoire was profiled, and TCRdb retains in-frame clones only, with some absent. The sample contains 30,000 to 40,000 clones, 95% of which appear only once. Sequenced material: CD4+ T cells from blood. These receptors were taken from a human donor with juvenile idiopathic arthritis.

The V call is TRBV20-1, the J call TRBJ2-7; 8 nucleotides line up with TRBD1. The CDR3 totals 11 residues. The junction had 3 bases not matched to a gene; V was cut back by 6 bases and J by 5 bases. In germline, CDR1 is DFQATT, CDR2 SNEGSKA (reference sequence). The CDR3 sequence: CSAQTGDEQYF. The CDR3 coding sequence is TGCAGTGCCCAGACAGGGGACGAGCAGTACTTC.

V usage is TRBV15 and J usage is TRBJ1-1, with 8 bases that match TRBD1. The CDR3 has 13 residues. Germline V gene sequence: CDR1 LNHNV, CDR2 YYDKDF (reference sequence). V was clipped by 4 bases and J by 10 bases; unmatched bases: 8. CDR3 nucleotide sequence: TGTGCCACCAGCACGCGAGGACAGGGAGGAGCTTTCTTT. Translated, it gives CATSTRGQGGAFF.

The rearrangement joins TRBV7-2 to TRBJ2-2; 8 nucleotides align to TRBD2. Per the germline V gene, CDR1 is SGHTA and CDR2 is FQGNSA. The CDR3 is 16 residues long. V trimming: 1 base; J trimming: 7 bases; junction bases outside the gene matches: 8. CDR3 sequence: CASSLVGTSQGGELFF. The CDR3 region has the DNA TGTGCCAGCAGCTTAGTGGGGACTAGTCAAGGCGGGGAGCTGTTTTTT.

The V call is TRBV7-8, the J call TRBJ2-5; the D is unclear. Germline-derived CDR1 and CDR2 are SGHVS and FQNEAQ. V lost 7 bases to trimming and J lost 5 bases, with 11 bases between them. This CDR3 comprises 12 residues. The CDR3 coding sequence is TGTGCCAGCACCCCCTCTCGGGAGACCCAGTACTTC. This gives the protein CASTPSRETQYF. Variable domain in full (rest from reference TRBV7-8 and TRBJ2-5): GAGVSQSPRYKVAKRGQDVALRCDPISGHVSLFWYQQALGQGPEFLTYFQNEAQLDKSGLPSDRFFAERPEGSVSTLKIQRTQQEDSAVYLCASTPSRETQYFGPGTRLLVL.

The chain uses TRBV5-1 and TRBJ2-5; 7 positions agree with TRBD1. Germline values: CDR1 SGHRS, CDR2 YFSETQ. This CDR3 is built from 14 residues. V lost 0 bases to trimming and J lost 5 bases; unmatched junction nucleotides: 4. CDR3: CASSLVSRGETQYF. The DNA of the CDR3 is TGCGCCAGCAGCTTGGTTAGCAGGGGGGAGACCCAGTACTTC.

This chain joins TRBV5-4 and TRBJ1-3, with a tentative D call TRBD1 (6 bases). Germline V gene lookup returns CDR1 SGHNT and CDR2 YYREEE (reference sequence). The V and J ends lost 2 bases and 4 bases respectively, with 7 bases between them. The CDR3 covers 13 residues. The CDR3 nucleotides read TGTGCCAGCAGCTTAGACAGGGGAAACACCATATATTTT. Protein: CASSLDRGNTIYF.

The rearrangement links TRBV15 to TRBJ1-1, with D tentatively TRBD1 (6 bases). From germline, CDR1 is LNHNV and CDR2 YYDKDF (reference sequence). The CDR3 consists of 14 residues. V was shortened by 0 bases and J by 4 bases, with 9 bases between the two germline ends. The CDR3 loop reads CATSRETGPTEAFF. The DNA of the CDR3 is TGTGCCACCAGCAGAGAAACAGGGCCCACTGAAGCTTTCTTT.

CDR3 sequence reads: CASSLTVKGAGYGYTF. CDR3 sequence (DNA): TGTGCCAGCAGTTTGACCGTGAAGGGGGCTGGCTATGGCTACACCTTC. The gene calls are TRBV27 and TRBJ1-2; TRBD1 matches at 7 bases. Unmatched junction bases numbered 11, after V lost 3 bases and J lost 4 bases. Germline-derived CDR1 and CDR2 are MNHEY and SMNVEV (reference sequence). The CDR3 runs 16 residues.

The CDR3 sequence is CASSLSSYEQYF. The CDR3 DNA sequence: TGTGCCAGCAGCTTGTCGTCCTACGAGCAGTACTTC. This chain links TRBV5-6 with TRBJ2-7, with D uncertain. V gave up 1 base and J gave up 1 base, with 3 bases separating them. This CDR3 spans 12 amino acids. Germline V gives CDR1 SGHDT, CDR2 YYEEEE.